Below, 5 T cell receptor beta chains from the same sample are listed, as sequenced in a study of blood T cells in healthy people across ages. PCR was performed a second time for about 7 to 11 cycles using a sample-barcoded 5' primer and a J-beta primer mix. In TCRdb, the 5' RACE reads were re-called with MiXCR into one record per CDR3 protein. The sample shows under 2,000,000 distinct CDR3 sequences, about 50% of them seen only once. Sequences were obtained from blood. The source of these receptors is a middle-aged woman in good health.

This clonotype occurred a few times. This chain joins TRBV6-6 and TRBJ2-5; D remains unclear. This CDR3 contains 13 residues. Trimming removed 1 base at V and 5 bases at J, with 8 bases between. Germline V lookup: CDR1 MNHNY, CDR2 SVGAGI (reference sequence). The CDR3 spells CASSYFRRETQYF. The CDR3 DNA sequence: TGTGCCAGCAGTTACTTCCGTAGGGAGACCCAGTACTTC.

This chain uses TRBV2 with TRBJ2-1, with 7 bases fitting TRBD1. This CDR3 comprises 17 residues. Germline trimming cut 2 bases from V and 1 base from J; bases unmatched to any gene: 8. Per the germline V gene, CDR1 is SNHLY and CDR2 is FYNNEI. This CDR3 reads CASSESPGQPSYNEQFF. In nucleotides, the CDR3 is TGTGCCAGCAGTGAAAGCCCGGGACAGCCGTCCTACAATGAGCAGTTCTTC.

The chain uses TRBV4-3 and TRBJ2-2; D gene unclear. Trimming removed 1 base from V and 4 bases from J, with 13 bases in between. The germline V gene has CDR1 LGHNA and CDR2 YSLEER. CDR3 length equals 16 residues. Here the CDR3 DNA reads TGCGCCAGCAGCCAAGGGGTAGGCAGCGCCACCGGGGAGCTGTTTTTT. Translation: CASSQGVGSATGELFF.

In this sample, this clonotype turned up a few times. The chain carries TRBV20-1 and TRBJ2-4, with D possibly TRBD1 on 5 matching bases. Per germline, CDR1 DFQATT and CDR2 SNEGSKA (reference sequence). The CDR3 consists of 12 residues. V lost 1 base and J 8 bases, leaving 9 bases between the germline ends. The CDR3 protein is CSARGGAYIQYF. The CDR3 DNA reads as TGCAGTGCTAGAGGGGGCGCGTACATTCAGTACTTC.

V gene TRBV20-1 combines with J gene TRBJ2-4; D uncertain. V lost 3 bases and J 13 bases, leaving 13 bases between the germline ends. Germline values: CDR1 DFQATT, CDR2 SNEGSKA (reference sequence). The CDR3 has 11 amino acids. In DNA form, the CDR3 reads TGCAGTGCTAGGGCCACCCATGAGCAGTACTTC. As protein: CSARATHEQYF.